The 13 T cell receptor beta chains below come from one sample, sequenced in a study of Ad26.COV2.S vaccination and SARS-CoV-2 variants. The treatment was: 19 received Ad26.COV2.S at low or high dose, single or two shots; roughly five received placebo; per-sample allocation not given. The investigators took samples on day 63 after the first vaccine or placebo injection. The assay was immunoSEQ multiplex PCR, and TCRdb's table has in-frame clones only and misses some. Of roughly 420,000 clones detected, around 87% appear once; the ten largest clones hold 3.6%. Here the sequenced sample was peripheral blood, taken in a trial of Ad26.COV2.S vaccine versus placebo. The source of these receptors is a person between 18 and 59 years old who received the Ad26.COV2.S COVID-19 vaccine or a placebo.

Regarding this clone: Other nucleotide sequences in the sample specify the same CDR3. V is TRBV7-2 and J is TRBJ2-6; no clear D gene. The CDR3 runs to 15 residues. Between the trimmed V and J ends, which lost 3 bases and 0 bases, there was a span of 6 bases. Germline CDR1 reads SGHTA; CDR2 reads FQGNSA. CDR3 DNA sequence: TGTGCCAGCAGCTTGTCTAGCTCTGGGGCCAACGTCCTGACTTTC. Translated: CASSLSSSGANVLTF.

The chain is built from TRBV10-3 and TRBJ2-7, with unresolved D. Germline V lookup: CDR1 ENHRY, CDR2 SYGVKD. The CDR3 runs to 12 residues. V was clipped by 2 bases and J by 3 bases, with 5 bases between them. Written as DNA, the CDR3 is TGTGCCATCAGTGAGATCGGCTACGAGCAGTACTTC. Protein sequence: CAISEIGYEQYF.

This rearrangement joins TRBV25-1 to TRBJ2-3; TRBD2 matches at 11 bases. The junction had 4 bases not matched to a gene; V was cut back by 3 bases and J by 2 bases. The CDR3 runs 16 residues. Germline lookup yields CDR1 MGHDK and CDR2 SYGVNS. The DNA for the CDR3 is TGTGCCAGCAGTGAGGCTAGCGGGGGGTACACAGATACGCAGTATTTT. Translated, it gives CASSEASGGYTDTQYF.

The chain joins TRBV6-2 or TRBV6-3 to TRBJ1-5; maybe TRBD1 (6 bases). Between the trimmed V and J ends, which lost 2 bases and 7 bases, there was a span of 12 bases. The CDR3 contains 14 residues. Germline CDR1 is MNHEY and CDR2 is SVGEGT. The CDR3 DNA follows: TGTGCCAGCAGTTACAGAGGGGGATGGCAGCCCCAGCATTTT. This translates into CASSYRGGWQPQHF.

The chain is built from TRBV7-2 and TRBJ2-1, with TRBD2 matching 12 bases. The V and J ends lost 3 bases and 7 bases, in that order; junction bases with no gene match: 4. The germline CDR1 and CDR2 sequences are SGHTA and FQGNSA. CDR3 length: 15 amino acids. CDR3 protein: CASSFLAGGSNEQFF. The DNA of the CDR3 is TGTGCCAGCAGCTTCCTAGCGGGGGGGTCTAATGAGCAGTTCTTC. The full variable domain, in which reference TRBV7-2 and TRBJ2-1 provide the parts outside the CDR3, is GAGVSQSPSNKVTEKGKDVELRCDPISGHTALYWYRQSLGQGLEFLIYFQGNSAPDKSGLPSDRFSAERTGGSVSTLTIQRTQQEDSAVYLCASSFLAGGSNEQFFGPGTRLTVL.

The chain uses TRBV7-9 and TRBJ1-2, with 7 bases aligning to TRBD1. V gave up 8 bases and J gave up 2 bases; unmatched junction bases: 11. This CDR3 is built from 15 residues. CDR1 is SEHNR, CDR2 FQNEAQ, per germline (reference sequence). CDR3 in amino acids: CASRITGVRNYGYTF. DNA of the CDR3: TGTGCCAGCCGAATCACAGGGGTGAGGAACTATGGCTACACCTTC.

This clone was observed a handful of times. This chain links TRBV5-4 with TRBJ1-2; no reliable D call. The CDR3 spans 16 residues. V dropped 4 bases and J dropped 4 bases, with 20 bases sitting between them. Germline CDR1 and CDR2: SGHNT and YYREEE (reference sequence). The CDR3 nucleotides are TGTGCCAGCAGCCCAGGATGGTCCGTGCAGTTCTATGGCTACACCTTC. This encodes CASSPGWSVQFYGYTF. The variable domain in full, with the rest retrieved from reference TRBV5-4 and TRBJ1-2, is ETGVTQSPTHLIKTRGQQVTLRCSSQSGHNTVSWYQQALGQGPQFIFQYYREEENGRGNFPPRFSGLQFPNYSSELNVNALELDDSALYLCASSPGWSVQFYGYTFGSGTRLTVV.

This chain links TRBV6-2 or TRBV6-3 with TRBJ1-6; D gene ambiguous. Between the trimmed V and J ends, which lost 2 bases and 2 bases, there was a span of 10 bases. The CDR3 covers 16 residues. Looked up from germline, CDR1 is MNHEY and CDR2 is SVGEGT. CDR3 sequence reads: CASSYQERAYNSPLHF. The CDR3 coding sequence is TGTGCCAGCAGTTACCAGGAAAGGGCCTATAATTCACCCCTCCACTTT.

The chain links TRBV27 to TRBJ2-3, with D possibly being TRBD1 (5 bases). V was shortened by 6 bases and J by 3 bases, with 10 bases between the two germline ends. The CDR3 is 13 amino acids. Looked up from germline, CDR1 is MNHEY and CDR2 is SMNVEV (reference sequence). CDR3 residues: CASRWTYTDTQYF. The CDR3 DNA sequence: TGTGCCAGCAGATGGACATATACAGATACGCAGTATTTT.

The J gene is TRBJ2-7, the V gene TRBV6-2 or TRBV6-3; the D gene is possibly TRBD2 (6 bases). The V gene's germline CDR1 is MNHEY and CDR2 SVGEGT. The length of the CDR3 is 15 residues. V lost 4 bases to trimming and J lost 0 bases, with 13 bases between them. The CDR3: CASSSAGSPSYEQYF. The DNA for the CDR3 is TGTGCCAGCAGTTCCGCGGGGTCCCCCTCCTACGAGCAGTACTTC.

This clone is a singleton in its sample. The J gene is TRBJ1-2, the V gene TRBV6-5; no definite D call. The CDR3 consists of 14 residues. CDR1 MNHEY and CDR2 SVGAGI come from the germline V gene. V lost 2 bases to trimming and J lost 0 bases, with 7 bases between them. This CDR3 is CASSYGTSNYGYTF. CDR3 in DNA: TGTGCCAGCAGTTACGGAACCTCTAACTATGGCTACACCTTC.

The chain employs TRBV28 and TRBJ1-2; no clear D gene. CDR1 MDHEN and CDR2 SYDVKM come from the germline V gene. CDR3 length: 16 residues. Trimming shortened V by 4 bases and J by 2 bases, and 17 bases separated the two germline ends. The CDR3 DNA follows: TGTGCCAGCAGTTCCTCCGAAGGCAGGCCCAACTATGGCTACACCTTC. As protein: CASSSSEGRPNYGYTF.

This clone has a handful of counts. The J gene is TRBJ1-4, the V gene TRBV27, with D tentatively TRBD1 (5 bases). The germline V gene encodes CDR1 MNHEY and CDR2 SMNVEV (reference sequence). Trimming left V 9 bases short and J 2 bases short, with 22 bases between. The CDR3 has 17 residues. This CDR3 reads CARWDDGDGATNEKLFF. The DNA for the CDR3 is TGTGCCAGGTGGGACGACGGGGACGGGGCGACTAATGAAAAACTGTTTTTT.